This T cell receptor (beta chain) is drawn from a study of T cells in pancreatic ductal adenocarcinoma. TCRdb's copy holds only in-frame clones and misses some; the assay was immunoSEQ multiplex PCR. The table has 97,000 or so clones, roughly 96% seen once; the top ten hold about 3.4%. Concerning this clone itself: The antigen is undetermined.

Surgery without prior neoadjuvant therapy was the treatment of the selected pancreatic ductal adenocarcinoma patients. Findings of the study overall: Mean clonality was roughly 0.1 in tumors and approximately 0.072 in blood, not significantly different. Compared with tumor, blood showed more total productive templates and roughly 8-fold more clonotypes.

The V gene lost 3 bases and the J gene lost 2 bases, with 10 bases spanning the gap. The CDR3 sequence is 14 residues long. Germline CDR1 is LNHDA and CDR2 is SQIVND (reference sequence). The J gene is TRBJ1-1, the V gene TRBV19; no reliable D call. The clonotype was recovered from a human donor with pancreatic ductal adenocarcinoma. Input material: PBMCs. CDR3 DNA sequence: TGTGCCAGTAGTATCGGAGTTTTAAACACTGAAGCTTTCTTT. Amino acids: CASSIGVLNTEAFF.